The clone carrying this T cell receptor (beta chain) was seen more than once but under ten times. V gave up 6 bases and J gave up 3 bases; unmatched junction bases: 14. Germline V gene sequence: CDR1 DFQATT, CDR2 SNEGSKA (reference sequence). The CDR3 loop spans 15 amino acids. The time point here: newly diagnosed GD, antithyroid drugs for less than 3 months. Scientists built the TCR library using RNA that was extracted from PBMCs. Sequencing libraries for TCR beta were prepared with iRepertoire HTBI primers and Arm-PCR of CDR3 regions. One entry per CDR3 protein results from TCRdb running MiXCR on the multiplex PCR reads. The sample holds about 540,000 distinct CDR3 sequences, about 13% seen once. The sample originates from a study of regulatory T cells in long-lasting Graves disease. The same sample was also studied in work on T cells in Graves' hyperthyroidism and ophthalmopathy.

This chain links TRBV20-1 with TRBJ2-7, with 7 nucleotides matching TRBD2. This sequence originates from a man aged 25-45 years with Graves disease. The sequencing used peripheral blood mononuclear cells (PBMCs), collected at new diagnosis, from a patient treated with antithyroid drugs. As DNA, the CDR3 is TGCAGTGCAAACTATGATGGACTAGAGATCTACGAGCAGTACTTC. It codes for CSANYDGLEIYEQYF.